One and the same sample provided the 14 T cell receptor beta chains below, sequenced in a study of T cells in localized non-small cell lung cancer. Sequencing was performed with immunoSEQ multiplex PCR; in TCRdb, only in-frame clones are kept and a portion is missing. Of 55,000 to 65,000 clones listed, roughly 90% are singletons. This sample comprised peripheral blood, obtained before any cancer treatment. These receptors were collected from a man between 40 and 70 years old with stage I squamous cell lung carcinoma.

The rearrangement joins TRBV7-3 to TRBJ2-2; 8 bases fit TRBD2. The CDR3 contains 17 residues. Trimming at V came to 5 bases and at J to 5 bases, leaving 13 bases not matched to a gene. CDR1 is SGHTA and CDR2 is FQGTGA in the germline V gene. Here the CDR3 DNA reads TGTGCCAGCAGCCCACAAGGACTAGCCAGAGGGACCGGGGAGCTGTTTTTT. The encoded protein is CASSPQGLARGTGELFF.

The CDR3 DNA is TGTGCCTCGGGGACAACTGGAAACACCATATATTTT. Residues: CASGTTGNTIYF. The V call is TRBV30, the J call TRBJ1-3, with TRBD1 as a possible D gene (6 bases). Germline assignment: CDR1 GTSNPN and CDR2 SVGIG (reference sequence). Trimming pared 7 bases from V and 2 bases from J, leaving 9 bases between. CDR3 length: 12 amino acids.

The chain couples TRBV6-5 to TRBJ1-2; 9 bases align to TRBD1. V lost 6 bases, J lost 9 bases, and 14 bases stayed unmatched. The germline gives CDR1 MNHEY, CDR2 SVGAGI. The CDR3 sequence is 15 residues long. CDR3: CASSPSGTGSASYTF. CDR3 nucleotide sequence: TGTGCCAGCAGCCCTTCCGGGACAGGGAGCGCAAGCTACACCTTC.

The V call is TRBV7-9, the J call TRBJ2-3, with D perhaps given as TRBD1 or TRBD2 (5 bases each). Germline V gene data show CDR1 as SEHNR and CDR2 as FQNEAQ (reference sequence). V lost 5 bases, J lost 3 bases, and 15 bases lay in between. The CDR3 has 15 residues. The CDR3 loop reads CASSLQPGLTDTQYF. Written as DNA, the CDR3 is TGTGCCAGCAGCCTCCAACCGGGGCTGACAGATACGCAGTATTTT.

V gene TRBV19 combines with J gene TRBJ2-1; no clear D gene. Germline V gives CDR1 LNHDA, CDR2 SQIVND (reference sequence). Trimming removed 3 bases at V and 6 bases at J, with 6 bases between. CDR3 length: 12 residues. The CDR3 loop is CASSIRPNEQFF. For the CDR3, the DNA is TGTGCCAGTAGTATCCGACCCAATGAGCAGTTCTTC.

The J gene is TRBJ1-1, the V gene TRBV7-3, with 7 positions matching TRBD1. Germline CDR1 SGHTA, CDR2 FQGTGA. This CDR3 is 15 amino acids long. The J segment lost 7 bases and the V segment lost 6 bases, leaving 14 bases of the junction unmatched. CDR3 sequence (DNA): TGTGCCAGCAGTTGCCCGGACAGGCCATCTTTTGAAGCTTTCTTT. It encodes CASSCPDRPSFEAFF.

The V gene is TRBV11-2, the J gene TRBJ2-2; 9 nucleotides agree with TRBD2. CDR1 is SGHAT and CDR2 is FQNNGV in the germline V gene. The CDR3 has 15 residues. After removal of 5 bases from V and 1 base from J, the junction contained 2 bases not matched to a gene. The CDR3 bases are TGTGCCAGCAGCCGACTAGCGGTGAACACCGGGGAGCTGTTTTTT. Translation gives CASSRLAVNTGELFF.

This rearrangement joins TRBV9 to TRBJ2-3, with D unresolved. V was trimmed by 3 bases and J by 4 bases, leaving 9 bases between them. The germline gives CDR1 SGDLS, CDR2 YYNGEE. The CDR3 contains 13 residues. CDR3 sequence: CASSAPPPDTQYF. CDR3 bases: TGTGCCAGCAGCGCCCCACCTCCAGATACGCAGTATTTT.

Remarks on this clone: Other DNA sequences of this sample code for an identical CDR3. The CDR3 sequence is CASSKPPLYEQYF. Written as DNA, the CDR3 is TGTGCCAGCAGCAAACCTCCATTGTACGAGCAGTACTTC. The rearrangement uses TRBV5-6 and TRBJ2-7; unclear D gene. V was clipped by 4 bases and J by 4 bases, with 12 bases between them. Germline assignment: CDR1 SGHDT and CDR2 YYEEEE. This CDR3 spans 13 amino acids.

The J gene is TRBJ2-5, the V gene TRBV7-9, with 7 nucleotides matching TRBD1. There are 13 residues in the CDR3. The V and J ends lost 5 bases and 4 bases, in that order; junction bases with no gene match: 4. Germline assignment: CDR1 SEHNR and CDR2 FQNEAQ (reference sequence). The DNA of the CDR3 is TGTGCCAGCAGCGTAGGGACAGCAGAGACCCAGTACTTC. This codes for CASSVGTAETQYF.

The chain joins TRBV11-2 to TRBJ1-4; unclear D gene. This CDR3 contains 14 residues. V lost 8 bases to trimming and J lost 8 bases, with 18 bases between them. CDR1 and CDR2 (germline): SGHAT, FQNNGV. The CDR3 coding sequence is TGTGCCAGCTCCTGGGGAAGATTGGAAGAAAAACTGTTTTTT. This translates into CASSWGRLEEKLFF.

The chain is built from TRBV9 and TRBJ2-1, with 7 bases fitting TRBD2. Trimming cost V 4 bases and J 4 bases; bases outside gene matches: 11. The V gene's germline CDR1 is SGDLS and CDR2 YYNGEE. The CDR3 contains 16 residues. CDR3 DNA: TGTGCCAGCAGCCCCTCACTAGCGAGTTTATACAATGAGCAGTTCTTC. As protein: CASSPSLASLYNEQFF.

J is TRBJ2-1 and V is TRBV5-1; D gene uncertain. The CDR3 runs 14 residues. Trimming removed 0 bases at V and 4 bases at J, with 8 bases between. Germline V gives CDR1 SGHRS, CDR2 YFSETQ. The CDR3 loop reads CASSLGTLYNEQFF. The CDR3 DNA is TGCGCCAGCAGCTTGGGTACTCTTTACAATGAGCAGTTCTTC. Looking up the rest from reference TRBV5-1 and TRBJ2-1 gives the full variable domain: KAGVTQTPRYLIKTRGQQVTLSCSPISGHRSVSWYQQTPGQGLQFLFEYFSETQRNKGNFPGRFSGRQFSNSRSEMNVSTLELGDSALYLCASSLGTLYNEQFFGPGTRLTVL.

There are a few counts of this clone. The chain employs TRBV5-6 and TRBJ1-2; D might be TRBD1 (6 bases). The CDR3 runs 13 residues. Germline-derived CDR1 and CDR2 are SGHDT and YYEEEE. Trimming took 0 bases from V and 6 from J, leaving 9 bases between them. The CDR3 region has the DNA TGTGCCAGCAGCTTGGTGGGGGGCAATGGCTACACCTTC. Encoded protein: CASSLVGGNGYTF.